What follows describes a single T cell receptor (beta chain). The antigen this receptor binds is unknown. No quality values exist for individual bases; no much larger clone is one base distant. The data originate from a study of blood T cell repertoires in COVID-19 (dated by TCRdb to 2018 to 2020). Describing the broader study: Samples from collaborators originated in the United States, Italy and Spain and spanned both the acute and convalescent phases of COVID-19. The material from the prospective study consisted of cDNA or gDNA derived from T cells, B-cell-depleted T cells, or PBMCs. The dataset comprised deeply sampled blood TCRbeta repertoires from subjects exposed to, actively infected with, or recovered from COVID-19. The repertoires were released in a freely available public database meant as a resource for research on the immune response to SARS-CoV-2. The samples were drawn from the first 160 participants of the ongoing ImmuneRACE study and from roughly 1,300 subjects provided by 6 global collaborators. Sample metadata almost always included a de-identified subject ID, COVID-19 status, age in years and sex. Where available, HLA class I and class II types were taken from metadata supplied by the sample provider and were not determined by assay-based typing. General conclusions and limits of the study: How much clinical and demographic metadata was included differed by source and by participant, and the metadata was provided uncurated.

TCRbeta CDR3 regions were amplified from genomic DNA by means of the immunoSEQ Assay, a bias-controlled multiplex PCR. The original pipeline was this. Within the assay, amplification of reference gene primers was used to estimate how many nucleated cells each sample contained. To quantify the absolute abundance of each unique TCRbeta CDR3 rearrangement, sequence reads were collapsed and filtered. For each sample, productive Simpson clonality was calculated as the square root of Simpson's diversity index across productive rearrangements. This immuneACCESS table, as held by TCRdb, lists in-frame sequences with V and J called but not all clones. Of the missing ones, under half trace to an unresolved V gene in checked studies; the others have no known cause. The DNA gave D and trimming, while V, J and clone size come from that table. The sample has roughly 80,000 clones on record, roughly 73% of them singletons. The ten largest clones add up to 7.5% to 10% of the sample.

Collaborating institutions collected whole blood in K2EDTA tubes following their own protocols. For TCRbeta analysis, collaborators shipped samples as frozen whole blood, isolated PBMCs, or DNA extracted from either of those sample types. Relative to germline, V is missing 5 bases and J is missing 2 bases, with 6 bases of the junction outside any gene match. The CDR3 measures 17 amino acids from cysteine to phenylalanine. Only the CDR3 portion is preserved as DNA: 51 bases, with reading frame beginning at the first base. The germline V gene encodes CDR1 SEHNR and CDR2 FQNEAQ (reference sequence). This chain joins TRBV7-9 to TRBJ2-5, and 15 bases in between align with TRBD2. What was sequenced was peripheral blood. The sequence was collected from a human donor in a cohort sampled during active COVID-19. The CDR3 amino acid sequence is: CASSRTSGGAWQETQYF. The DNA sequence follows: TGTGCCAGCAGCCGGACTAGCGGGGGGGCCTGGCAAGAGACCCAGTACTTC. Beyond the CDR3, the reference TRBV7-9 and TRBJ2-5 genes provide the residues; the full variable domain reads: DTGVSQNPRHKITKRGQNVTFRCDPISEHNRLYWYRQTLGQGPEFLTYFQNEAQLEKSRLLSDRFSAERPKGSFSTLEIQRTEQGDSAMYLCASSRTSGGAWQETQYFGPGTRLLVL.